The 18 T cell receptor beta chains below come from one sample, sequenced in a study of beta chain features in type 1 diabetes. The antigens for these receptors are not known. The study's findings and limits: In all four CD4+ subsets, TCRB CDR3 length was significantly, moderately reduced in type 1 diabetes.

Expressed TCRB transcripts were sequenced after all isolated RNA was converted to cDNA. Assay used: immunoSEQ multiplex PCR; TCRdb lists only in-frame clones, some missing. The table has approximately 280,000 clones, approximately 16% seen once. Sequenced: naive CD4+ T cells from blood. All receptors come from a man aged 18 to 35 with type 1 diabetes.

DNA of the CDR3: TGTGCCAGCAGTGAGAGCGGGGAGCAGCAGTTCTTC. Protein product: CASSESGEQQFF. The chain combines TRBV2 with TRBJ2-1; 7 positions agree with TRBD2. The V segment lost 3 bases and the J segment 11 bases; nucleotides outside the gene matches: 4. This CDR3 is built from 12 residues. Looked up from germline, CDR1 is SNHLY and CDR2 is FYNNEI.

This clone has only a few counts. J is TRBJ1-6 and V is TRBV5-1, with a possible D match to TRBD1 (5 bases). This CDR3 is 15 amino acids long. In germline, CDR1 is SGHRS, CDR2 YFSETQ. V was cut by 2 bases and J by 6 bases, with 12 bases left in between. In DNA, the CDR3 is TGCGCCAGCAGCTTCGGCAGGGCCTCTAATTCACCCCTCCACTTT. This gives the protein CASSFGRASNSPLHF.

This CDR3 reads CASSPGTSWDTQYF. In DNA form, the CDR3 reads TGCGCCAGCAGCCCCGGGACTAGCTGGGATACGCAGTATTTT. This rearrangement joins TRBV5-1 to TRBJ2-3; 9 nucleotides line up with TRBD2. The germline CDR1 and CDR2 sequences are SGHRS and YFSETQ. Trimming at V came to 4 bases and at J to 6 bases, leaving 6 bases not matched to a gene. This CDR3 region has 14 residues.

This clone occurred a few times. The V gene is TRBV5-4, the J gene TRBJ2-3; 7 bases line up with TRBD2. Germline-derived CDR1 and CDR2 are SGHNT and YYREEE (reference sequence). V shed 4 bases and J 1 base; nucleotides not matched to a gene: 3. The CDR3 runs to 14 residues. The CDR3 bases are TGTGCCAGCAGCCATCTAGCGGGCACAGATACGCAGTATTTT. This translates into CASSHLAGTDTQYF.

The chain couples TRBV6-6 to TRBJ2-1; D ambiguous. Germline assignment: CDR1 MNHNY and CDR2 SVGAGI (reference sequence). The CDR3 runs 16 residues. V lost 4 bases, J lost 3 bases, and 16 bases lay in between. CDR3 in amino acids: CASSFPEEPNYNEQFF. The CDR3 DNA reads TGTGCCAGCAGTTTCCCCGAGGAGCCGAACTACAATGAGCAGTTCTTC.

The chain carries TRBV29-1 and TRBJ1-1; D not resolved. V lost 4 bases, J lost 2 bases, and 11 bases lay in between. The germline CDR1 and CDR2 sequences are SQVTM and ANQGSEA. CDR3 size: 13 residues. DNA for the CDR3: TGCAGCGTTGTTGGCAGGTTCAACACTGAAGCTTTCTTT. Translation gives CSVVGRFNTEAFF.

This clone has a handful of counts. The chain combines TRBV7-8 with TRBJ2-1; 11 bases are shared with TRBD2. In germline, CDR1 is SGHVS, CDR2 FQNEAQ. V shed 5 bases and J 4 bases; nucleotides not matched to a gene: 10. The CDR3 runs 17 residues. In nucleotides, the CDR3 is TGTGCCAGCAGCCCTAGACCGGGACTAGCGGTATACAATGAGCAGTTCTTC. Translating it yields CASSPRPGLAVYNEQFF.

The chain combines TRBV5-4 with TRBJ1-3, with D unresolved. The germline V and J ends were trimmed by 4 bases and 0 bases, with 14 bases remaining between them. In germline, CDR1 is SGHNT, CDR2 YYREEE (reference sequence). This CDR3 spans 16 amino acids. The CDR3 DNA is TGTGCCAGCAGCCCCGGCCCGGGGTTCTCTGGAAACACCATATATTTT. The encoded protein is CASSPGPGFSGNTIYF.

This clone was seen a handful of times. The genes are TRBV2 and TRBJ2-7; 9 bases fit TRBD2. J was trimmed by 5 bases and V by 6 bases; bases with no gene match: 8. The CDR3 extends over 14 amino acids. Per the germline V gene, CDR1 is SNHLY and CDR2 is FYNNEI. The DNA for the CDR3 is TGTGCCAGCAGCGACGCGGGAGGGGCGGACGAGCAGTACTTC. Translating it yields CASSDAGGADEQYF.

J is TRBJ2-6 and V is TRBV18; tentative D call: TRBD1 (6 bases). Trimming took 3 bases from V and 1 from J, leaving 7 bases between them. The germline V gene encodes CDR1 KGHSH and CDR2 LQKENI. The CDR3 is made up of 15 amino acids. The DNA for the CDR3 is TGTGCCAGCTCACCCAGGGGTTCTGGGGCCAACGTCCTGACTTTC. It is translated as CASSPRGSGANVLTF.

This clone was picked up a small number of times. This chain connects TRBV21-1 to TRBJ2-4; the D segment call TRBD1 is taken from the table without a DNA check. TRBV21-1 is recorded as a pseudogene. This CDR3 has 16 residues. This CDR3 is CASSKSWGQGKDIQYF. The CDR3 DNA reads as TGTGCCAGCAGCAAAAGTTGGGGACAGGGAAAGGACATTCAGTACTTC.

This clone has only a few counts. The CDR3 DNA is TGTGCCAGCAGCAACTTTCCGTCCTACGAGCAGTACTTC. It encodes CASSNFPSYEQYF. The chain couples TRBV27 to TRBJ2-7; D not resolved. CDR1 and CDR2 (germline): MNHEY, SMNVEV (reference sequence). V lost 6 bases and J lost 1, with 10 bases in between. This CDR3 has 13 residues.

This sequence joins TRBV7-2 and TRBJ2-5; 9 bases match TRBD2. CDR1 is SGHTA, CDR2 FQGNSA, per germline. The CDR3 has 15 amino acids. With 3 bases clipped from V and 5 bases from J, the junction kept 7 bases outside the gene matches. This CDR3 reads CASSFGSGGGETQYF. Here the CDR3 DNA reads TGTGCCAGCAGCTTTGGTAGCGGGGGCGGGGAGACCCAGTACTTC.

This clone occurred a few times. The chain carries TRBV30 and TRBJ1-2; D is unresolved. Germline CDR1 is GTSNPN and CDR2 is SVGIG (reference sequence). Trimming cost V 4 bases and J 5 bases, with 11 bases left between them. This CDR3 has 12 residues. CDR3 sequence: CAWTLRAYGYTF. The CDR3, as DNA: TGTGCCTGGACCCTTCGCGCTTATGGCTACACCTTC.

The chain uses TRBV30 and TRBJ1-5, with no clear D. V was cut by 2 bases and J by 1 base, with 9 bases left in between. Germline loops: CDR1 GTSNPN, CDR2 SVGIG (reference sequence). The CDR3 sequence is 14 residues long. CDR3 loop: CAWSRSSSNQPQHF. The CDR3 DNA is TGTGCCTGGAGTAGGAGTTCGAGCAATCAGCCCCAGCATTTT.

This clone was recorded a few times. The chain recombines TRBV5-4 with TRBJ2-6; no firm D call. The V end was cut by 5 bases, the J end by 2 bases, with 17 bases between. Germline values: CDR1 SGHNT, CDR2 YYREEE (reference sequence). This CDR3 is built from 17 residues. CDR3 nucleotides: TGTGCCAGCAGTATTCAGGCGAGACCCGCTGGGGCCAACGTCCTGACTTTC. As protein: CASSIQARPAGANVLTF.

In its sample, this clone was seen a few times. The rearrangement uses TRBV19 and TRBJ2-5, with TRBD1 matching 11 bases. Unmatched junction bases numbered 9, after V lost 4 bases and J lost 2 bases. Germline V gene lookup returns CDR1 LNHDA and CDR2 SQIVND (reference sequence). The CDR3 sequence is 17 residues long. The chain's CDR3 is CASSSGQGARTQETQYF. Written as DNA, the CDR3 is TGTGCCAGTAGTAGCGGACAGGGGGCTCGGACGCAAGAGACCCAGTACTTC.

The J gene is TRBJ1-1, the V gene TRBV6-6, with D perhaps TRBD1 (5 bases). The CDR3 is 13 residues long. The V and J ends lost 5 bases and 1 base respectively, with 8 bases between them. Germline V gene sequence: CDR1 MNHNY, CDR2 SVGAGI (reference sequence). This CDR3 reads CASSTDRNTEAFF. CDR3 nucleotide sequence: TGTGCCAGCAGTACCGACAGGAACACTGAAGCTTTCTTT.